This T cell receptor beta chain emerged from a study of CD8+CD57+ T cells in acquired aplastic anemia. Study details: Sorted CD4+ and CD8+ cells gave a mean 3.2 ug DNA, range about 0.19 to 27.4 ug.

Genomic DNA provided the template from which TCR beta VDJ and CDR3 profiles were obtained. A single record per CDR3 protein comes from TCRdb applying MiXCR to the reads. The sample yields roughly 180,000 distinct CDR3 sequences, around 63% seen once. V was pared by 6 bases and J by 8 bases, with 20 bases between. The CDR3 is 15 amino acids. CDR1 MNHNY and CDR2 SVGAGI come from the germline V gene (reference sequence). Selection for sequencing was limited to patients who had shown CD8+CD57+ cell expansion by flow cytometry. The sequenced sample was sorted CD4+, CD8+, or CD8+CD57+ T cells (not recorded which) from PBMCs. The chain uses TRBV6-6 and TRBJ2-1, with TRBD2 as a possible D gene (5 bases). This TCR was recovered from a human donor with aplastic anemia. The CDR3 sequence: CASSPLVTIADEQFF. The CDR3 DNA reads TGTGCCAGCAGCCCACTAGTAACTATTGCCGATGAGCAGTTCTTC.